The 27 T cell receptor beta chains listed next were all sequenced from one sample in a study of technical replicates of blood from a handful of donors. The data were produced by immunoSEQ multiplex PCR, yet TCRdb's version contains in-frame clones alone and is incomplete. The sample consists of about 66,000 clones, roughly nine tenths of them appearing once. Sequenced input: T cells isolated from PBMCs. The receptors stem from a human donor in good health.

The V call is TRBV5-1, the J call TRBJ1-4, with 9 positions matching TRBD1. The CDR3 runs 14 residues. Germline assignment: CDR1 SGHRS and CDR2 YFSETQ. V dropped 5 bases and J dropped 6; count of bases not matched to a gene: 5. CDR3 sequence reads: CASRTGQGYEKLFF. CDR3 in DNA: TGCGCCAGCAGAACGGGACAGGGCTATGAAAAACTGTTTTTT.

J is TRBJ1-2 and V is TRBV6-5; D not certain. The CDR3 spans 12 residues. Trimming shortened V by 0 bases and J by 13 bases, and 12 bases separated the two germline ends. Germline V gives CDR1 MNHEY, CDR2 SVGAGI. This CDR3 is CASSYSGELPTF. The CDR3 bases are TGTGCCAGCAGTTACTCTGGGGAGCTACCCACCTTC.

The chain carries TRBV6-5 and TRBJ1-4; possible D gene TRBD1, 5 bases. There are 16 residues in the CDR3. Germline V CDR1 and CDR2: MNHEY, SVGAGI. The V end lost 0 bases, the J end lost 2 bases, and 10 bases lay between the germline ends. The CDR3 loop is CASSYSSGGTNEKLFF. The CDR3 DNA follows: TGTGCCAGCAGTTACTCGAGTGGGGGGACTAATGAAAAACTGTTTTTT.

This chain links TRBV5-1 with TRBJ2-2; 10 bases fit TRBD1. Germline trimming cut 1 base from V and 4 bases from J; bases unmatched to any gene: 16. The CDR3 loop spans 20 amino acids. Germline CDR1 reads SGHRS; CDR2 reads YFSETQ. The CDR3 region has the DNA TGCGCCAGCAGCTTGCGCCGGGGACAGGGGCTAATTATGGTCACCGGGGAGCTGTTTTTT. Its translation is CASSLRRGQGLIMVTGELFF.

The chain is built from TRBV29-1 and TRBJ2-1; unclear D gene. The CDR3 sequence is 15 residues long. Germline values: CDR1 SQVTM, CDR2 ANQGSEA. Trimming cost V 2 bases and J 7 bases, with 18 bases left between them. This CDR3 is CSVESRHRSANEQFF. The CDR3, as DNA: TGCAGCGTTGAATCACGGCATAGGAGCGCGAATGAGCAGTTCTTC.

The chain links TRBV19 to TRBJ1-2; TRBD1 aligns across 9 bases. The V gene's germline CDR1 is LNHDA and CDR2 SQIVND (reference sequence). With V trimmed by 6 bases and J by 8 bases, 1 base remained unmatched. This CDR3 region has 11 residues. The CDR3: CASRTGGGYTF. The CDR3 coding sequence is TGTGCCAGTAGGACAGGGGGAGGCTACACCTTC.

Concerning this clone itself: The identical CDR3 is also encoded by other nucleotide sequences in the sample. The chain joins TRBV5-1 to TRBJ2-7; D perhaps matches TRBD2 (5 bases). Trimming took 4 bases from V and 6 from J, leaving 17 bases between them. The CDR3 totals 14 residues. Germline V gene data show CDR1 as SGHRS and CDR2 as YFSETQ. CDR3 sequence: CASSPRATQSEQYF. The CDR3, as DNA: TGCGCCAGCAGCCCGAGGGCCACCCAGTCCGAGCAGTACTTC.

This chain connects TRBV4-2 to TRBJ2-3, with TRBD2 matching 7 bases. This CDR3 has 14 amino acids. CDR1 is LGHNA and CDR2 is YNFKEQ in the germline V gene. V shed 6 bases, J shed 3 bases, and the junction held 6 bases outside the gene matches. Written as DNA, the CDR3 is TGTGCCAGCAGTCTGTGGCGGGAGACAGATACGCAGTATTTT. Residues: CASSLWRETDTQYF.

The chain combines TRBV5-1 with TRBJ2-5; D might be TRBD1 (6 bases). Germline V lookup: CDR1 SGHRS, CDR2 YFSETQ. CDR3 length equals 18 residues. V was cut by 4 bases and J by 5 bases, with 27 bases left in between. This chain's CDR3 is CASSLGITGSEVSETQYF. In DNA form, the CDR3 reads TGCGCCAGCAGCCTGGGGATTACAGGGTCCGAGGTGTCGGAGACCCAGTACTTC.

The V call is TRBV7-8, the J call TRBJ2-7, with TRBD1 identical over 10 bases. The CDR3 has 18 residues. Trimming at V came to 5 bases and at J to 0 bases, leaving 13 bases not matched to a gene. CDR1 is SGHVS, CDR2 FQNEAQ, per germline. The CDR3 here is CASSPDGTGASSSYEQYF. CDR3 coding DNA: TGTGCCAGCAGCCCAGATGGGACAGGGGCTTCTAGCTCCTACGAGCAGTACTTC.

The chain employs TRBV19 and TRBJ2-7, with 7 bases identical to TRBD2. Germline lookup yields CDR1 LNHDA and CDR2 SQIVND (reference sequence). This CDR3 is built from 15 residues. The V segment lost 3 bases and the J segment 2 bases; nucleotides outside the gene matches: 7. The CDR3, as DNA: TGTGCCAGTAGTATGGCCCTAGCGGAGCCCTACGAGCAGTACTTC. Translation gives CASSMALAEPYEQYF. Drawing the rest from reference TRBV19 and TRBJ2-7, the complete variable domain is DGGITQSPKYLFRKEGQNVTLSCEQNLNHDAMYWYRQDPGQGLRLIYYSQIVNDFQKGDIAEGYSVSREKKESFPLTVTSAQKNPTAFYLCASSMALAEPYEQYFGPGTRLTVT.

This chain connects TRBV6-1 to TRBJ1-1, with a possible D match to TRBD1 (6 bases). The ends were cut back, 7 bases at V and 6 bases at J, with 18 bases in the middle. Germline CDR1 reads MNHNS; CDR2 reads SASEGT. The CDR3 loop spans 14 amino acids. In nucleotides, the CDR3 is TGTGCCAGCACTGCCAGGGGCGGTGTCGCTGAAGCTTTCTTT. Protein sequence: CASTARGGVAEAFF.

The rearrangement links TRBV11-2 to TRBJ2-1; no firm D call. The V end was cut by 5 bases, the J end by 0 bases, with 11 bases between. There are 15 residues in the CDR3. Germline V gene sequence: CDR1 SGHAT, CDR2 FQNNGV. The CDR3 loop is CASSPHFSSYNEQFF. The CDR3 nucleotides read TGTGCCAGCAGCCCGCACTTTAGCTCCTACAATGAGCAGTTCTTC.

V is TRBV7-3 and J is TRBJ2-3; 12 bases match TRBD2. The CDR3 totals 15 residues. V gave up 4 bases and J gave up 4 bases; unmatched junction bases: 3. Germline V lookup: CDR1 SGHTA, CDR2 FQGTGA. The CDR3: CASSSLAGGSDTQYF. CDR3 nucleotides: TGTGCCAGCAGCTCCCTAGCGGGAGGGTCAGATACGCAGTATTTT. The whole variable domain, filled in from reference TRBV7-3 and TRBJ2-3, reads GAGVSQTPSNKVTEKGKYVELRCDPISGHTALYWYRQSLGQGPEFLIYFQGTGAADDSGLPNDRFFAVRPEGSVSTLKIQRTERGDSAVYLCASSSLAGGSDTQYFGPGTRLTVL.

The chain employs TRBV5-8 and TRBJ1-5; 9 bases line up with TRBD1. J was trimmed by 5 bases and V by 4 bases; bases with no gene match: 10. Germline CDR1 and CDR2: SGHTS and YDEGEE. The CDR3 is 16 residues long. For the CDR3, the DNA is TGTGCCAGCAGCCAAAGAGAGGGACAGGGATATCAGCCCCAGCATTTT. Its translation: CASSQREGQGYQPQHF.

CDR3 in DNA: TGTGCCAGCAGGGCAACAGGGGGCTGGTCCAATCAGCCCCAGCATTTT. Encoded protein: CASRATGGWSNQPQHF. The V gene is TRBV6-6, the J gene TRBJ1-5; TRBD1 agrees at 9 bases. V gave up 6 bases and J gave up 3 bases; unmatched junction bases: 9. The CDR3 runs 16 residues. The V gene's germline CDR1 is MNHNY and CDR2 SVGAGI (reference sequence).

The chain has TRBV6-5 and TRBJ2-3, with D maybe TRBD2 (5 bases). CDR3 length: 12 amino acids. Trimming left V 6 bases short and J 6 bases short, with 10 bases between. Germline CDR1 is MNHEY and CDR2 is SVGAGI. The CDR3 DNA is TGTGCCAGCAGAACGGGATGGGATACGCAGTATTTT. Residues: CASRTGWDTQYF.

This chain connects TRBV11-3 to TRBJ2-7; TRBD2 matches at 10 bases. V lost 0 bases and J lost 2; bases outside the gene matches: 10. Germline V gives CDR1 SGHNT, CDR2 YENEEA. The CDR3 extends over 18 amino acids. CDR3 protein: CASSLEARLAGAPYEQYF. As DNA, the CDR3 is TGTGCCAGCAGCTTAGAGGCTCGGCTAGCGGGAGCTCCCTACGAGCAGTACTTC.

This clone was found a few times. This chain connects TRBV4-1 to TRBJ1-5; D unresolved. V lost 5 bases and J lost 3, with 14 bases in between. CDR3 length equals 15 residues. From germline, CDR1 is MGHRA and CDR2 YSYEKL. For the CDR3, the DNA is TGCGCCAGCAGCATAAGTCCAGAAGACAATCAGCCCCAGCATTTT. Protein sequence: CASSISPEDNQPQHF.

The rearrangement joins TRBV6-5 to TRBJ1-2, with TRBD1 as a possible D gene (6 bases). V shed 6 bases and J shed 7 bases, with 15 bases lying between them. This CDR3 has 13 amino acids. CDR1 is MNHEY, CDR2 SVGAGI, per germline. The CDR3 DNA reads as TGTGCCAGCAGAAGCACAGGGAGAGGTGGCTACACCTTC. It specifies CASRSTGRGGYTF.

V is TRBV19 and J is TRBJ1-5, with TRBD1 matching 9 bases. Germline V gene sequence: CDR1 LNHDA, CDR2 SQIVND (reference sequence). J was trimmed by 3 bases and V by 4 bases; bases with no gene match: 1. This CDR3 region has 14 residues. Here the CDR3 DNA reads TGTGCCAGTAGTAGGGACAGGGCCAATCAGCCCCAGCATTTT. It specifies CASSRDRANQPQHF.

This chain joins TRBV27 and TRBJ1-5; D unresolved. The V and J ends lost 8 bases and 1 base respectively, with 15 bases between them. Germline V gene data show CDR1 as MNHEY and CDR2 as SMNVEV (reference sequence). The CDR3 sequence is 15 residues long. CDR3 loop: CASSLLRESNQPQHF. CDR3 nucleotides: TGTGCCAGCTCCTTGTTGAGGGAAAGCAATCAGCCCCAGCATTTT.

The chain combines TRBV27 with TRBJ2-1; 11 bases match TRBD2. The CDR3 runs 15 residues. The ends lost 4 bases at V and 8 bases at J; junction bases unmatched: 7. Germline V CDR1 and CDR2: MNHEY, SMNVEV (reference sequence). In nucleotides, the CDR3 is TGTGCCAGCAGTTCTAGCGGGAGGTTGTCCGATGAGCAGTTCTTC. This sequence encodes CASSSSGRLSDEQFF.

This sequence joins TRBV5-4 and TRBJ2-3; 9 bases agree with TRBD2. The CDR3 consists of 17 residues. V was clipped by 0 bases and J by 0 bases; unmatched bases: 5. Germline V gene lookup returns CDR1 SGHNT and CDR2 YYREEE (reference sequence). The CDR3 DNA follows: TGTGCCAGCAGCTTGGCTAGCGGGGCCCCTAGCACAGATACGCAGTATTTT. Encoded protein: CASSLASGAPSTDTQYF.

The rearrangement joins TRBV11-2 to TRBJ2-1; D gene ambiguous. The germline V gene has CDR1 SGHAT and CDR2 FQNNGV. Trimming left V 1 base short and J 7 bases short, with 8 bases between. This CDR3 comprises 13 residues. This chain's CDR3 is CASSLVSRNEQFF. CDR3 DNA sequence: TGTGCCAGCAGCTTAGTATCGAGAAATGAGCAGTTCTTC.

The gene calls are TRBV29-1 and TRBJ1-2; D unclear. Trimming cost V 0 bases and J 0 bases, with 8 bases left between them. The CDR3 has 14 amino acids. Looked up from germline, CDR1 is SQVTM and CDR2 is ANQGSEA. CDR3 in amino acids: CSVEDRQANYGYTF. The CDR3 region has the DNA TGCAGCGTTGAAGATCGTCAGGCTAACTATGGCTACACCTTC.

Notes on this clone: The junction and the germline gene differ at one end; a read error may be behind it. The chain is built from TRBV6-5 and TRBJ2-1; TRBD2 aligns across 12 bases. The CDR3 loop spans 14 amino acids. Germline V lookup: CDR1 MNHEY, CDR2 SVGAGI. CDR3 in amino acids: CASTYGLAGGLQFF. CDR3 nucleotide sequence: TGTGCCAGCACTTACGGGCTAGCGGGAGGGTTGCAGTTCTTC.